These T cell receptor beta chains were read from a single sample in a study of blood T cell repertoires in COVID-19. The assay was immunoSEQ multiplex PCR, and TCRdb's table has in-frame clones only and misses some. The profile shows roughly 120,000 clones, about nine tenths of them singletons. Sequencing was carried out using peripheral blood. Receptors originate from a man aged 50-60 years with active COVID-19. CDR3s include the opening cysteine and the closing phenylalanine or tryptophan. Fields, in order: J gene, D gene, clone size, V gene, CDR3 protein, CDR3 DNA. D genes are given only for firm matches. Clone size is not always given. Where it is, it says once, few, many or a class for expanded clones.

>TRBJ1-2|TRBD1|-|TRBV7-9
CASSPTGAYGYTF
TGTGCCAGCAGCCCGACAGGGGCGTATGGCTACACCTTC
>TRBJ2-4|-|-|TRBV5-5
CASSNGQHLAKNIQYF
TGTGCCAGCAGCAACGGACAGCATCTAGCCAAAAACATTCAGTACTTC
>TRBJ2-3|TRBD1|-|TRBV5-1
CASSRGQVGSTDTQYF
TGCGCCAGCAGCCGAGGACAGGTTGGGAGCACAGATACGCAGTATTTT
>TRBJ1-1|TRBD1|-|TRBV3-1/TRBV3-2
CASGNQGAYTEAFF
TGTGCCAGCGGAAACCAGGGGGCTTACACTGAAGCTTTCTTT
>TRBJ1-2|TRBD1|-|TRBV28
CASSSGQGDVGYTF
TGTGCCAGCAGTTCTGGGCAGGGGGACGTTGGCTACACCTTC
>TRBJ2-3|TRBD2|-|TRBV11-2
CASTLIGGAADTQYF
TGTGCCAGCACCTTAATCGGGGGGGCCGCAGATACGCAGTATTTT
>TRBJ1-2|-|-|TRBV16
CASSHDREYGYTF
TGTGCCAGCAGCCACGACAGAGAGTATGGCTACACCTTC
>TRBJ1-2|-|once|TRBV27
CASSPALRGSGTYGYTF
TGTGCCAGCAGTCCTGCGTTACGAGGGAGTGGAACCTATGGCTACACCTTC
>TRBJ2-3|TRBD2|-|TRBV6-4
CASSDGSGAPTDTQYF
TGTGCCAGCAGTGACGGTAGCGGGGCCCCCACAGATACGCAGTATTTT
>TRBJ2-2|-|few|TRBV7-8
CASSYRGGAYPGELFF
TGTGCCAGCAGCTACCGTGGGGGGGCTTACCCCGGGGAGCTGTTTTTT
>TRBJ2-2|-|-|TRBV14
CASSLAWIGELFF
TGTGCCAGCAGCCTAGCGTGGATCGGGGAGCTGTTTTTT
>TRBJ1-3|-|-|TRBV12-3/TRBV12-4
CASDRGVGNTIYF
TGTGCCAGTGATCGAGGCGTTGGAAACACCATATATTTT
>TRBJ2-1|-|-|TRBV6-4
CASSPRSSYNEQFF
TGTGCCAGCAGCCCGAGAAGCTCCTACAATGAGCAGTTCTTC
>TRBJ1-1|-|few|TRBV7-9
CASSSTEMNTEAFF
TGTGCCAGCAGCTCGACAGAGATGAACACTGAAGCTTTCTTT
>TRBJ2-3|TRBD1|-|TRBV9
CASSDPGTGQYF
TGTGCCAGCAGCGATCCCGGGACAGGGCAGTATTTT
>TRBJ2-2|-|once|TRBV7-2
CASSLVRGFYTGELFF
TGTGCCAGCAGCTTAGTAAGAGGGTTTTACACCGGGGAGCTGTTTTTT
>TRBJ2-1|-|-|TRBV6-5
CASSSRTVPDEQFF
TGTGCCAGCAGTTCCCGGACAGTACCGGATGAGCAGTTCTTC
>TRBJ1-6|-|-|TRBV28
CASSTDSNSPLHF
TGTGCCAGCAGTACAGACAGCAATTCACCCCTCCACTTT
>TRBJ2-3|TRBD1|once|TRBV2
CASSERQGAVDTQYF
TGTGCCAGCAGTGAGCGCCAGGGGGCAGTAGATACGCAGTATTTT
>TRBJ1-2|-|few|TRBV19
CATQTGHYGYTF
TGTGCCACCCAGACAGGCCACTATGGCTACACCTTC
>TRBJ2-6|TRBD2|-|TRBV30
CAWSSGAGANVLTF
TGTGCCTGGAGTAGCGGGGCCGGGGCCAACGTCCTGACTTTC
>TRBJ2-1|TRBD1|-|TRBV5-4
CASSLDRGYLSEQFF
TGTGCCAGCAGCTTGGACAGGGGTTATTTGAGTGAGCAGTTCTTC
>TRBJ1-2|TRBD1|-|TRBV27
CASSLAPGGSFGYTF
TGTGCCAGCAGTTTGGCCCCAGGGGGCTCGTTTGGCTACACCTTC
>TRBJ1-3|-|-|TRBV7-9
CASSQRAGALGNTIYF
TGTGCCAGCAGCCAGAGGGCTGGCGCCCTAGGAAACACCATATATTTT
>TRBJ2-6|TRBD1|-|TRBV4-2
CASSHPLGTGGGSGANVLTF
TGTGCCAGCAGCCATCCTTTAGGGACAGGGGGCGGTTCTGGGGCCAACGTCCTGACTTTC
>TRBJ1-4|TRBD1|-|TRBV9
CASSSSGTGSEKLFF
TGTGCCAGCAGCTCCTCGGGGACAGGGTCGGAAAAACTGTTTTTT
>TRBJ1-6|TRBD1|-|TRBV4-1
CASSQEPPGQYNSLLHF
TGCGCCAGCAGCCAAGAACCCCCGGGACAGTATAATTCACTCCTCCACTTT
>TRBJ1-5|TRBD1|-|TRBV25-1
CASSDLQGNQPQHF
TGTGCCAGCAGTGATTTACAGGGGAACCAGCCCCAGCATTTT
>TRBJ2-7|TRBD1|-|TRBV6-5
CASTSRGSEQYF
TGTGCCAGCACCTCCAGGGGGTCCGAGCAGTACTTC
>TRBJ2-5|TRBD1|once|TRBV4-2
CASSPGQGDETQYF
TGTGCCAGCAGCCCCGGACAGGGGGATGAGACCCAGTACTTC
>TRBJ2-1|-|-|TRBV11-2
CASSLVLAIPNEQFF
TGTGCCAGCAGCTTAGTTTTAGCGATTCCCAATGAGCAGTTCTTC